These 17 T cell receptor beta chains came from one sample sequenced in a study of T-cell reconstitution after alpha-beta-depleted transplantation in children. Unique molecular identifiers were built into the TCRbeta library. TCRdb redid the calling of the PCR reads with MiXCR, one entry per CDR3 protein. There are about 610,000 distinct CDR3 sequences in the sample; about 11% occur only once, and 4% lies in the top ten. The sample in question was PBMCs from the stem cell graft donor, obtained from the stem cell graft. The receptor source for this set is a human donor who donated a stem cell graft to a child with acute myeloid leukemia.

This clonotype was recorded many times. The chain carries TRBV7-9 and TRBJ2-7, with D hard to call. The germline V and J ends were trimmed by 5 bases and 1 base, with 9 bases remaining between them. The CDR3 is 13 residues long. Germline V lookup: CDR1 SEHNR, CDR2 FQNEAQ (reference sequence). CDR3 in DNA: TGTGCCAGCAGCCAGTCCCCATCCTACGAGCAGTACTTC. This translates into CASSQSPSYEQYF. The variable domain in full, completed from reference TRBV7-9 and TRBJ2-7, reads DTGVSQNPRHKITKRGQNVTFRCDPISEHNRLYWYRQTLGQGPEFLTYFQNEAQLEKSRLLSDRFSAERPKGSFSTLEIQRTEQGDSAMYLCASSQSPSYEQYFGPGTRLTVT.

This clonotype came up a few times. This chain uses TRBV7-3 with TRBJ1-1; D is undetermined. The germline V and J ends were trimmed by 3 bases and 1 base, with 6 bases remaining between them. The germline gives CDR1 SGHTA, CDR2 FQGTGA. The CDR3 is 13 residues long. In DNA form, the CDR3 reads TGTGCCAGCAGCTTCATGCAGAACACTGAAGCTTTCTTT. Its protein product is CASSFMQNTEAFF.

CDR3: CSVLEQGSQPQHF. As DNA, the CDR3 is TGCAGCGTGCTGGAACAGGGCTCCCAGCCCCAGCATTTT. This chain connects TRBV29-1 to TRBJ1-5; weak D call: TRBD1 (6 bases). The CDR3 extends over 13 amino acids. CDR1 and CDR2 from the germline V gene are SQVTM and ANQGSEA. With 6 bases removed from V and 7 bases from J, the gap between germline ends came to 16 bases.

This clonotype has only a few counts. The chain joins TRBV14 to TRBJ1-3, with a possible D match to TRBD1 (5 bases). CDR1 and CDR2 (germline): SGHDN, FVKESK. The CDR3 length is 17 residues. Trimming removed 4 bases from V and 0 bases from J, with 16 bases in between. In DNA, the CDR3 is TGTGCCAGCAGCCGCAGACCTCAGACAGTCTCTGGAAACACCATATATTTT. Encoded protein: CASSRRPQTVSGNTIYF.

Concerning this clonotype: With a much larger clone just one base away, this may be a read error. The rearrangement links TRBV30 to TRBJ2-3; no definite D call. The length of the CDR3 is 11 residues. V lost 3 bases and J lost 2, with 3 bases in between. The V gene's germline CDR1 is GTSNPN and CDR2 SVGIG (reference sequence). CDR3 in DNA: TGTGCCTGGAGGCACACAGATACGCAGTATTTT. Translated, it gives CAWRHTDTQYF. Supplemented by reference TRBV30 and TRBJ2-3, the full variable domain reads SQTIHQWPATLVQPVGSPLSLECTVEGTSNPNLYWYRQAAGRGLQLLFYSVGIGQISSEVPQNLSASRPQDRQFILSSKKLLLSDSGFYLCAWRHTDTQYFGPGTRLTVL.

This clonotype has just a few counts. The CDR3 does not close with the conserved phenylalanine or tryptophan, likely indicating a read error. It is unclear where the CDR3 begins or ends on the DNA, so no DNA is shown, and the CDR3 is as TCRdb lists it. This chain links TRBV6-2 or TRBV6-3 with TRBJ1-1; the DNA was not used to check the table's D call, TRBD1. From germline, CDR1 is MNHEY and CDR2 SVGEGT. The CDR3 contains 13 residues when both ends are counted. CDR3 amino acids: CASSSRSAGDREV.

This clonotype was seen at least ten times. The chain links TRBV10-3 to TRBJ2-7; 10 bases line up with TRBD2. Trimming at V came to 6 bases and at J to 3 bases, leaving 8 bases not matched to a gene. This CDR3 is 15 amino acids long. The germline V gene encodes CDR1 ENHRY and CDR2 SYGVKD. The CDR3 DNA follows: TGTGCCATCAGCCTAGCGGGAGACAAGAGCTACGAGCAGTACTTC. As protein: CAISLAGDKSYEQYF.

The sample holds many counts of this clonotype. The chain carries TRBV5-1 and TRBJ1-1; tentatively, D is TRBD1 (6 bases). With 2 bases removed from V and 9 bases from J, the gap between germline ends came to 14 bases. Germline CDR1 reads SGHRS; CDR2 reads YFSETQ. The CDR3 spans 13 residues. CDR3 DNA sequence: TGCGCCAGCAGCTTCGATCTGGACAGTCAAGCTTTCTTT. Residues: CASSFDLDSQAFF. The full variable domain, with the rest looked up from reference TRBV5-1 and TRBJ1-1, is KAGVTQTPRYLIKTRGQQVTLSCSPISGHRSVSWYQQTPGQGLQFLFEYFSETQRNKGNFPGRFSGRQFSNSRSEMNVSTLELGDSALYLCASSFDLDSQAFFGQGTRLTVV.

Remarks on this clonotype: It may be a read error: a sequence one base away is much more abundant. As DNA, the CDR3 is TGTGCCAGCAGCCAAGATAGCGGACCCTACGAGCAGTACTTC. Translating gives CASSQDSGPYEQYF. V is TRBV4-2 and J is TRBJ2-7; D possibly corresponds to TRBD2 (6 bases). The CDR3 contains 14 residues. Germline loops: CDR1 LGHNA, CDR2 YNFKEQ. Trimming pared 0 bases from V and 2 bases from J, leaving 8 bases between.

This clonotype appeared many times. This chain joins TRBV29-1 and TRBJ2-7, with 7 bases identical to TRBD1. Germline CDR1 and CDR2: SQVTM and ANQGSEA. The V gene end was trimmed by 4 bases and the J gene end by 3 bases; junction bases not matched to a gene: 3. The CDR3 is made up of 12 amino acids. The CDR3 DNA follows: TGCAGCGTTGCCAGGGGGAACTACGAGCAGTACTTC. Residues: CSVARGNYEQYF.

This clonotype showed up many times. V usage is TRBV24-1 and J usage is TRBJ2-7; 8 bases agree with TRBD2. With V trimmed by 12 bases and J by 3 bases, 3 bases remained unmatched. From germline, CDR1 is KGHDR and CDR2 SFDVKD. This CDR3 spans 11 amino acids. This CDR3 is CAGTRVYEQYF. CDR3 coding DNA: TGTGCCGGGACTAGAGTCTACGAGCAGTACTTC.

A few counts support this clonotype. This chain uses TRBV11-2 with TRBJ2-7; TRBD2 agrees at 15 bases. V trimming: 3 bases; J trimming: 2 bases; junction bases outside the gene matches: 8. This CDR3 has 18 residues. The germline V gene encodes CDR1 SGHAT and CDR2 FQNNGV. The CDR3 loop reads CASSFTSGLAGGPYEQYF. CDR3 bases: TGTGCCAGCAGCTTTACTTCAGGACTAGCGGGAGGGCCCTACGAGCAGTACTTC.

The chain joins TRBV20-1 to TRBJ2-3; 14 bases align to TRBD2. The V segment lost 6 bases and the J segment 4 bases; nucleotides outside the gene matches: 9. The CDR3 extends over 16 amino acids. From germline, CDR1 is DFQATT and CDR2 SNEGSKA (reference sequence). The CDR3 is CSAPGLAGARADTQYF. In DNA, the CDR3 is TGCAGTGCACCGGGACTAGCGGGAGCACGCGCAGATACGCAGTATTTT.

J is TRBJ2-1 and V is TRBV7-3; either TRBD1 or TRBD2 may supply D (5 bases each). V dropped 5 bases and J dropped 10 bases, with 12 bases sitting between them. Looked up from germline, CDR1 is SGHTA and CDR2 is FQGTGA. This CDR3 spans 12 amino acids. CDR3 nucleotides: TGTGCCAGCAGCACAGGAGGTGGGGAGCAGTTCTTC. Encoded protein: CASSTGGGEQFF.

The CDR3 DNA reads as TGTGCCAGCAGCTCGGACCGACGGACAGGGGATGGCTACACCTTC. Translating it yields CASSSDRRTGDGYTF. The V call is TRBV7-2, the J call TRBJ1-2, with 9 bases matching TRBD1. Trimming at V came to 4 bases and at J to 6 bases, leaving 9 bases not matched to a gene. Germline CDR1 SGHTA, CDR2 FQGNSA. This CDR3 is built from 15 residues.

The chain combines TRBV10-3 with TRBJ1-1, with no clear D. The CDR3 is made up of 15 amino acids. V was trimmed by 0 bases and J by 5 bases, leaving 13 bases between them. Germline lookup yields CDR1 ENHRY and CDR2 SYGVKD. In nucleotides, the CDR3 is TGTGCCATCAGTGAGTCGACGGACCAGAGGACTGAAGCTTTCTTT. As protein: CAISESTDQRTEAFF.

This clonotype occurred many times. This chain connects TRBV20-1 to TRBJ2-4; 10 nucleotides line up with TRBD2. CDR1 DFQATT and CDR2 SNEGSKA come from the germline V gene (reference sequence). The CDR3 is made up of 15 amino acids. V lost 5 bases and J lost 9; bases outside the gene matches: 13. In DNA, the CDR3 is TGCAGTGCTCCTCTAGCGGGAGTGAGGGAAGGCATTCAGTACTTC. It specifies CSAPLAGVREGIQYF.